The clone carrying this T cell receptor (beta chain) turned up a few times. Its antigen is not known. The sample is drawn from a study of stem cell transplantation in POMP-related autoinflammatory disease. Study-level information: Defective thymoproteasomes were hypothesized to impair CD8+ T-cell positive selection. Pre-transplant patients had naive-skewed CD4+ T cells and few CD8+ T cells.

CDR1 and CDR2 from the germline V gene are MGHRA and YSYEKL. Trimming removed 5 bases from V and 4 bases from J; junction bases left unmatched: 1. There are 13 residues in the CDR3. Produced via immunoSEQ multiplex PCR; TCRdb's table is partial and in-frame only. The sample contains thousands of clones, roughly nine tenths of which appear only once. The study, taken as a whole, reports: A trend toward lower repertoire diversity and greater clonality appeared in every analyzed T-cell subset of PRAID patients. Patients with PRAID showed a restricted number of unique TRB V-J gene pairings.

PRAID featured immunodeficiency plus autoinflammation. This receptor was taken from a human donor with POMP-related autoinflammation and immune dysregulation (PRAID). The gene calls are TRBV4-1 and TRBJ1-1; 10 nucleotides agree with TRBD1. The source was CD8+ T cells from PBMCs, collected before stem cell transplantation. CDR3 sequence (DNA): TGCGCCAGCAGCGACAGGGGGCGCACTGAAGCTTTCTTT. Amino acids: CASSDRGRTEAFF.